Described below is a single T cell receptor (beta chain) sequence and its context. Its antigen is unidentified. There are 15 residues in the CDR3. Germline V gives CDR1 MNHEY, CDR2 SMNVEV (reference sequence). V lost 5 bases to trimming and J lost 4 bases, with 17 bases between them. This entry belongs to a study of radiation and T cells in renal cell carcinoma. Study results and caveats: In blood, top tumor clones expanded by 2 weeks, shrinking by 4.

The sample's time point: blood 4 weeks post-SBRT, at nephrectomy. Treatment described: 15 Gy SBRT to primary tumor, nephrectomy 4 weeks later. After SBRT, blood was collected at 2 and 4 weeks, plus baseline. The tumor was a clear cell renal cell carcinoma. The assay was immunoSEQ multiplex PCR, and TCRdb's table has in-frame clones only and misses some. The table includes 97,000 or so clones, 70% to 85% detected once. The receptor comes from a man aged 55-75 years with renal cell carcinoma. The sample in question was blood, obtained from a patient whose treatment included radiotherapy and nephrectomy. The chain recombines TRBV27 with TRBJ2-5; maybe TRBD1 (5 bases). CDR3 bases: TGTGCCAGCAGTACGTCTTCGGTGGGGCGAGAGACCCAGTACTTC. Its protein is CASSTSSVGRETQYF.